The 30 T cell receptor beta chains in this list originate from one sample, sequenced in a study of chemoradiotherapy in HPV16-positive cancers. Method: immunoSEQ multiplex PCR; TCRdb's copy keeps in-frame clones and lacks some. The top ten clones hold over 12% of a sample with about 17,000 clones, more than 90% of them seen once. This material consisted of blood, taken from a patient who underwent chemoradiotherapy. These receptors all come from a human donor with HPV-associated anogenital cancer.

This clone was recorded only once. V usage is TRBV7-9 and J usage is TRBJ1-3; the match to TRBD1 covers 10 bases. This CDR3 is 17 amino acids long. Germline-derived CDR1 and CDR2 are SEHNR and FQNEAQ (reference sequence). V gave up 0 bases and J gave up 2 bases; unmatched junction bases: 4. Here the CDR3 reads CASSLALGTGAGNTIYF. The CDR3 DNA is TGTGCCAGCAGCTTAGCCCTCGGGACAGGGGCTGGAAACACCATATATTTT.

The CDR3 region is CAWNRQGVGELFF. CDR3 DNA: TGTGCCTGGAATAGACAGGGGGTCGGGGAGCTGTTTTTT. The chain combines TRBV30 with TRBJ2-2, with 9 bases identical to TRBD1. The germline CDR1 and CDR2 sequences are GTSNPN and SVGIG (reference sequence). There are 13 residues in the CDR3. V lost 4 bases and J lost 7; bases outside the gene matches: 4.

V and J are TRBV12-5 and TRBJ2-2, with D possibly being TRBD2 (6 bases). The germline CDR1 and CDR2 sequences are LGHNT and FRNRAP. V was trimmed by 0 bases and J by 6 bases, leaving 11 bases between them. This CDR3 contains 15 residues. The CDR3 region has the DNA TGTGCTAGTGGTTTGGTTACTGGCGGGGCCGGGGAGCTGTTTTTT. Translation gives CASGLVTGGAGELFF.

CDR3 bases: TGCGCCAGCAGTGGAGGGGATCGTGGCTACACCTTC. Its translation is CASSGGDRGYTF. The gene calls are TRBV10-2 and TRBJ1-2; a weak D match, TRBD1 (5 bases). CDR1 and CDR2 from the germline V gene are WSHSY and SAAADI. The CDR3 consists of 12 residues. V was pared by 4 bases and J by 7 bases, with 10 bases between.

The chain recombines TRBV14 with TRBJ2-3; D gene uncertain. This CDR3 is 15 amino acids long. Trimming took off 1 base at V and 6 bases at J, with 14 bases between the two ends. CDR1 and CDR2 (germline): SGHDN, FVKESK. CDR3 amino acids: CASSQVSEVRDTQYF. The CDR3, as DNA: TGTGCCAGCAGCCAAGTCTCCGAGGTTAGGGATACGCAGTATTTT.

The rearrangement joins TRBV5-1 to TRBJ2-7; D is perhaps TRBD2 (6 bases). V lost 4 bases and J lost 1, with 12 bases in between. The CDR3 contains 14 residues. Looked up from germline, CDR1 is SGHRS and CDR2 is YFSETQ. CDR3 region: CASSPGGTSYEQYF. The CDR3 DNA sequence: TGCGCCAGCAGCCCCGGCGGGACGTCCTACGAGCAGTACTTC.

CDR3 coding DNA: TGTGCCAGCAGCGTAGAGTCGGGGGGGCCGGATACGCAGTATTTT. Translation: CASSVESGGPDTQYF. This rearrangement joins TRBV9 to TRBJ2-3, with TRBD2 matching 8 bases. Germline CDR1 SGDLS, CDR2 YYNGEE. This CDR3 has 15 residues. V lost 0 bases and J lost 6; bases outside the gene matches: 6.

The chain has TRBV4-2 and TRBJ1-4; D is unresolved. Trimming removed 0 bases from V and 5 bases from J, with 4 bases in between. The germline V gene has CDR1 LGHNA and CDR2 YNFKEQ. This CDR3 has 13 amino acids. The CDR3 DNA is TGTGCCAGCAGCCAAGACTTGAATGAAAAACTGTTTTTT. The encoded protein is CASSQDLNEKLFF.

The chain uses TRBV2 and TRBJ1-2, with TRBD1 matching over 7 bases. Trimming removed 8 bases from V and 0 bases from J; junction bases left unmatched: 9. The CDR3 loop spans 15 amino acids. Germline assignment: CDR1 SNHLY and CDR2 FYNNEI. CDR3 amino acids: CASVGTDLANYGYTF. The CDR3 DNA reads TGTGCCAGCGTGGGGACAGACTTAGCTAACTATGGCTACACCTTC. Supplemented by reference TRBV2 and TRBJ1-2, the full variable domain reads EPEVTQTPSHQVTQMGQEVILRCVPISNHLYFYWYRQILGQKVEFLVSFYNNEISEKSEIFDDQFSVERPDGSNFTLKIRSTKLEDSAMYFCASVGTDLANYGYTFGSGTRLTVV.

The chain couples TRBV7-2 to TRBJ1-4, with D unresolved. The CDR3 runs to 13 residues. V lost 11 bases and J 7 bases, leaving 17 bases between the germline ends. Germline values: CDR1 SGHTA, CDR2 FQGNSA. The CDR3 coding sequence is TGTGCCCATCCGACCGGGCCGGGTGAAAAACTGTTTTTT. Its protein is CAHPTGPGEKLFF.

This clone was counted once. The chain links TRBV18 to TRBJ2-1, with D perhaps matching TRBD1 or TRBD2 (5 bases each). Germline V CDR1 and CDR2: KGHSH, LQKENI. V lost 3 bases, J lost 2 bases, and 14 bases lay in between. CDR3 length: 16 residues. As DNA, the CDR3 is TGTGCCAGCTCACCGGGTTGGCAGGGACCCTACAATGAGCAGTTCTTC. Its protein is CASSPGWQGPYNEQFF.

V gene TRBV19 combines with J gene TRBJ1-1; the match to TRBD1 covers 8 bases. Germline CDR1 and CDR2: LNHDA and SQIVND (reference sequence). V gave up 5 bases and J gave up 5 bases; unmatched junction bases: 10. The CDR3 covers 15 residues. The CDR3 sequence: CASSLTTGELTEAFF. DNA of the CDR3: TGTGCCAGTAGTCTTACGACAGGGGAGCTTACTGAAGCTTTCTTT. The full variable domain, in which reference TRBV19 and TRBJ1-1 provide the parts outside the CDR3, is DGGITQSPKYLFRKEGQNVTLSCEQNLNHDAMYWYRQDPGQGLRLIYYSQIVNDFQKGDIAEGYSVSREKKESFPLTVTSAQKNPTAFYLCASSLTTGELTEAFFGQGTRLTVV.

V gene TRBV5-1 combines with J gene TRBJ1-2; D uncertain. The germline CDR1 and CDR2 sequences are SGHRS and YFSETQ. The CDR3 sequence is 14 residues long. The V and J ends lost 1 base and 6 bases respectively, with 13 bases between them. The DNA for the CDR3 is TGCGCCAGCAGCTTGCAAGTCCCGGACCATGGCTACACCTTC. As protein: CASSLQVPDHGYTF.

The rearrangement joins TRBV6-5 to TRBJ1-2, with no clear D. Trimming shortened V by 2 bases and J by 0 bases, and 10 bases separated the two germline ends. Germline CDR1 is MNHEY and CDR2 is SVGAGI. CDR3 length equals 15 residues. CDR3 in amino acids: CASSYRALSNYGYTF. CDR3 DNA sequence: TGTGCCAGCAGTTACAGGGCTCTCTCTAACTATGGCTACACCTTC.

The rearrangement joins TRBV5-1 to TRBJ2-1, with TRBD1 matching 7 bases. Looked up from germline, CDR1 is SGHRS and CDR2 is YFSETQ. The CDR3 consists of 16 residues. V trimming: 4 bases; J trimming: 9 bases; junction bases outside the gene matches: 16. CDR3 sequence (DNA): TGCGCCAGCAGCCACGACGTGCAATACAGGGGTAGTGAGCAGTTCTTC. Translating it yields CASSHDVQYRGSEQFF.

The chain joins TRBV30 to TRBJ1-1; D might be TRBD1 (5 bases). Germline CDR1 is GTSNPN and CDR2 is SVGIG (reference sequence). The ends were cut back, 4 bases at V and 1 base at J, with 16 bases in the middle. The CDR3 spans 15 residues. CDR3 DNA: TGTGCCTGGATGAGGGACTTTACTAGGAACACTGAAGCTTTCTTT. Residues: CAWMRDFTRNTEAFF.

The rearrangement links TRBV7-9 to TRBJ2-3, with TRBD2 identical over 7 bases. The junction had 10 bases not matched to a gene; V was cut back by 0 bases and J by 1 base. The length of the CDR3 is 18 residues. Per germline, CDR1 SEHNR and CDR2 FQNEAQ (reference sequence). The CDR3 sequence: CASSLAGGRLAGTDTQYF. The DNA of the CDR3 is TGTGCCAGCAGCTTAGCGGGGGGAAGACTAGCAGGCACAGATACGCAGTATTTT. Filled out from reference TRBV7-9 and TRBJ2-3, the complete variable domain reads DTGVSQNPRHKITKRGQNVTFRCDPISEHNRLYWYRQTLGQGPEFLTYFQNEAQLEKSRLLSDRFSAERPKGSFSTLEIQRTEQGDSAMYLCASSLAGGRLAGTDTQYFGPGTRLTVL.

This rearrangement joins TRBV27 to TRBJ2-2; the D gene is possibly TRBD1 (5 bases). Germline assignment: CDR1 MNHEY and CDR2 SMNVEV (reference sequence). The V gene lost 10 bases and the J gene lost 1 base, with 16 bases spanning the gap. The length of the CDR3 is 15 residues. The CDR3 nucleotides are TGTGCCATTAGAAGGACATCTAAGAACACCGGGGAGCTGTTTTTT. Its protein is CAIRRTSKNTGELFF.

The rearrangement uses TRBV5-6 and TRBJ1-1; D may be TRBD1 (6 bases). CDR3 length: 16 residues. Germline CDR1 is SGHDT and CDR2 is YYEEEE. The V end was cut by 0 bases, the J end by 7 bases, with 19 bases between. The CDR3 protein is CASSLGGPGGNFEAFF. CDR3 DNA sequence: TGTGCCAGCAGCTTGGGGGGACCGGGGGGCAACTTTGAAGCTTTCTTT.

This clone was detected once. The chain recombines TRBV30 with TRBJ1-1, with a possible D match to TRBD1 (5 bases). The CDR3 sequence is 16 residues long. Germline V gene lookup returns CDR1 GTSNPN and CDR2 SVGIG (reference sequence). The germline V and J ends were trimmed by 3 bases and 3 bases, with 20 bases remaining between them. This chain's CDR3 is CAWSTVPGREYTEAFF. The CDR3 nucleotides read TGTGCCTGGAGCACCGTGCCTGGCAGGGAATACACTGAAGCTTTCTTT.

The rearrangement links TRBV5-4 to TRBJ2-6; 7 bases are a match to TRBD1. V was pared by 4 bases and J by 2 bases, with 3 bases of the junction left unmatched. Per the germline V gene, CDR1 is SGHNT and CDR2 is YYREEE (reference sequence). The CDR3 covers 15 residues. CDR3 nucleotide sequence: TGTGCCAGCAGCCCGGGACAGACTGGGGCCAACGTCCTGACTTTC. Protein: CASSPGQTGANVLTF.

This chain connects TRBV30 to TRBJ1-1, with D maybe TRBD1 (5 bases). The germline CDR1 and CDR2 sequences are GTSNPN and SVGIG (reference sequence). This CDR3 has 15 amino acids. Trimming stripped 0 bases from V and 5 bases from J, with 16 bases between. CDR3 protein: CAWSVWGVEKTEAFF. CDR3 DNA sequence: TGTGCCTGGAGTGTATGGGGGGTTGAGAAGACTGAAGCTTTCTTT.

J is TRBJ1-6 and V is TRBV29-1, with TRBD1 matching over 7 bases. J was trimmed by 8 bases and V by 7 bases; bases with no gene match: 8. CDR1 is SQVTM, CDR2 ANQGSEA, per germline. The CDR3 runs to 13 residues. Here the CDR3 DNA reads TGCAGCGCCGGGACAGTTGAAGATTCACCCCTCCACTTT. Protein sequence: CSAGTVEDSPLHF. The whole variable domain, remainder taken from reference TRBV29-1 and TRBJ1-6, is SAVISQKPSRDICQRGTSLTIQCQVDSQVTMMFWYRQQPGQSLTLIATANQGSEATYESGFVIDKFPISRPNLTFSTLTVSNMSPEDSSIYLCSAGTVEDSPLHFGNGTRLTVT.

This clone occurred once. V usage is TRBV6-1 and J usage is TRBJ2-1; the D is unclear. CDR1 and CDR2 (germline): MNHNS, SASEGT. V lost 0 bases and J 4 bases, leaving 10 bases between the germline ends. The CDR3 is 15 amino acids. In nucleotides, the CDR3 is TGTGCCAGCAGTGAAGCAGGGCTTGGGTACAATGAGCAGTTCTTC. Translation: CASSEAGLGYNEQFF.

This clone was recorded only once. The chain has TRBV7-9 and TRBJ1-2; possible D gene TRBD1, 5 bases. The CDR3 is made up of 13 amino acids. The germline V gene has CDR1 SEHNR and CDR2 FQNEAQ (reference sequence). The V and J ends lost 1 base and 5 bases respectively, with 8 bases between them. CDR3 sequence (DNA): TGTGCCAGCAGCTTAGGGGGGGGTTATGGCTACACCTTC. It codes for CASSLGGGYGYTF.

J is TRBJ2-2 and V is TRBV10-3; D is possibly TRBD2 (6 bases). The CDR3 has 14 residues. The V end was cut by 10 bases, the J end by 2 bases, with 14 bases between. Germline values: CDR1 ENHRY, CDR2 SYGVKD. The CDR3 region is CATRDFLNTGELFF. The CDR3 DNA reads TGTGCCACCCGGGACTTCCTCAACACCGGGGAGCTGTTTTTT.

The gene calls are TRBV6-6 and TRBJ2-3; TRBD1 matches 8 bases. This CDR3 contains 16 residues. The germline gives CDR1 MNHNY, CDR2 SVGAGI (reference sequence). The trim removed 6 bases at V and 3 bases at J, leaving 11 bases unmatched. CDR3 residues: CASRWNQGARTDTQYF. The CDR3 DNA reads TGTGCCAGCAGATGGAACCAGGGGGCGCGGACAGATACGCAGTATTTT.

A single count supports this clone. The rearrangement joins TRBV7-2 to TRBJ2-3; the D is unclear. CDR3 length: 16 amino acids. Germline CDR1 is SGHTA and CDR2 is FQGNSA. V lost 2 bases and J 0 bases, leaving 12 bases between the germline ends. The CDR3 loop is CASSLRLDISTDTQYF. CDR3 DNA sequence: TGTGCCAGCAGCTTAAGGCTAGACATAAGCACAGATACGCAGTATTTT. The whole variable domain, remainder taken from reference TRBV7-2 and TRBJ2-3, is GAGVSQSPSNKVTEKGKDVELRCDPISGHTALYWYRQSLGQGLEFLIYFQGNSAPDKSGLPSDRFSAERTGGSVSTLTIQRTQQEDSAVYLCASSLRLDISTDTQYFGPGTRLTVL.

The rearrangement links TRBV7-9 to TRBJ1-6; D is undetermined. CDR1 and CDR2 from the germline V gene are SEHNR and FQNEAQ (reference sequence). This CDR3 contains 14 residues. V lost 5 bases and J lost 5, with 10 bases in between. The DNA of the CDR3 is TGTGCCAGCAGCCCCCAAAGGGATAATTCACCCCTCCACTTT. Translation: CASSPQRDNSPLHF. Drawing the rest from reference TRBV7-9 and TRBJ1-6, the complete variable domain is DTGVSQNPRHKITKRGQNVTFRCDPISEHNRLYWYRQTLGQGPEFLTYFQNEAQLEKSRLLSDRFSAERPKGSFSTLEIQRTEQGDSAMYLCASSPQRDNSPLHFGNGTRLTVT.

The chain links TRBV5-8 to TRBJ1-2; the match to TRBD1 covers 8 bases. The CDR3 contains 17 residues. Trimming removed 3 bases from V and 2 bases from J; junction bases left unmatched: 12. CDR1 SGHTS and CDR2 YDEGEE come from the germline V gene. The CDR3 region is CASSWITGTGRNYGYTF. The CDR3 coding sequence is TGTGCCAGCAGCTGGATAACCGGGACAGGAAGAAACTATGGCTACACCTTC.